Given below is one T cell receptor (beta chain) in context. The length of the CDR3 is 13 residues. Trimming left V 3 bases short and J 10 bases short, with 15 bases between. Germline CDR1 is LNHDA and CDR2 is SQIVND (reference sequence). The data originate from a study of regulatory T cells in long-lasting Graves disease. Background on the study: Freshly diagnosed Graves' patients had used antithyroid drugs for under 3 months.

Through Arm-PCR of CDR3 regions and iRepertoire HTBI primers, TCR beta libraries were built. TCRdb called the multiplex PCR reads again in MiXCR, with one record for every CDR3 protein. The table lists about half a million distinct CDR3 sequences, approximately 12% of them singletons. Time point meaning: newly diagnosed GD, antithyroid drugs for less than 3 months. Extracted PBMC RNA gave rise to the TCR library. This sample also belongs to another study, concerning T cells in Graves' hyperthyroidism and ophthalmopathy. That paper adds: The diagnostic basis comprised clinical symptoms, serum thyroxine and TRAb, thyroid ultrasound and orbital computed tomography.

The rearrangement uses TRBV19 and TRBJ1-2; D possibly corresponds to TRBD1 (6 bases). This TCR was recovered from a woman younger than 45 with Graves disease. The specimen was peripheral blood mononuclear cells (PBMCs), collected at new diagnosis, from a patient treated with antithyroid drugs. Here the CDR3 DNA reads TGTGCCAGTAGTATCGGGGCAGGGGCGGACTACACCTTC. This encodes CASSIGAGADYTF. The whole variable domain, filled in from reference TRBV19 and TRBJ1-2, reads DGGITQSPKYLFRKEGQNVTLSCEQNLNHDAMYWYRQDPGQGLRLIYYSQIVNDFQKGDIAEGYSVSREKKESFPLTVTSAQKNPTAFYLCASSIGAGADYTFGSGTRLTVV.